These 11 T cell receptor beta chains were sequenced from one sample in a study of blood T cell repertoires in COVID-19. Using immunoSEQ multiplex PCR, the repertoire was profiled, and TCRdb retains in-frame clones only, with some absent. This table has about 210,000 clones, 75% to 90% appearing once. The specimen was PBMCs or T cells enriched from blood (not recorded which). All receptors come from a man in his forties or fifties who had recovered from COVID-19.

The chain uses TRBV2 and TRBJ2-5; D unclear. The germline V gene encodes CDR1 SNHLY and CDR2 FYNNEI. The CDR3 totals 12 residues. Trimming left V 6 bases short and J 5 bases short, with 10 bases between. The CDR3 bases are TGTGCCAGCAGCCTAGAGTCCGAGACCCAGTACTTC. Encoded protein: CASSLESETQYF.

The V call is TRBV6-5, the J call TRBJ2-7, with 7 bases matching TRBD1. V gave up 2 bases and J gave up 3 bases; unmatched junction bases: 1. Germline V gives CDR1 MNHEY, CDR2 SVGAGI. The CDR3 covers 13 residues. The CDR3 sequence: CASSYGTVYEQYF. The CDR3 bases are TGTGCCAGCAGTTACGGGACAGTCTACGAGCAGTACTTC.

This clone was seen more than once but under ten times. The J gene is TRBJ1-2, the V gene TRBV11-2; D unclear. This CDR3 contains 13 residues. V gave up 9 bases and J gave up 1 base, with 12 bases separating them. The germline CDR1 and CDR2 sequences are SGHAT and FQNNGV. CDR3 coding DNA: TGTGCCAGTTCAACGGGAGGTAACTATGGCTACACCTTC. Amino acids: CASSTGGNYGYTF.

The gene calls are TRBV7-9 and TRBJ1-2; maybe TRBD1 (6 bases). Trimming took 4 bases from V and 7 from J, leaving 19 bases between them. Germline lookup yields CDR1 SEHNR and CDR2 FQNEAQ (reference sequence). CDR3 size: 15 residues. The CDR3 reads CASSSNRDITSGYTF. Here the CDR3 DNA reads TGTGCCAGCAGCTCAAACAGGGATATCACGAGTGGCTACACCTTC.

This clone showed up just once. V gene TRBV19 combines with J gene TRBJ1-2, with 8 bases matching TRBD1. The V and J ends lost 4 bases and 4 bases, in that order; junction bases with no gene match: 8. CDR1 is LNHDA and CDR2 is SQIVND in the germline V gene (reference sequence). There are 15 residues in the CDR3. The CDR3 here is CASSNTGGIGYGYTF. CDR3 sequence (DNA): TGTGCCAGTAGTAACACAGGGGGTATTGGCTATGGCTACACCTTC. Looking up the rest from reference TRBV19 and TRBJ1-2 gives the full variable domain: DGGITQSPKYLFRKEGQNVTLSCEQNLNHDAMYWYRQDPGQGLRLIYYSQIVNDFQKGDIAEGYSVSREKKESFPLTVTSAQKNPTAFYLCASSNTGGIGYGYTFGSGTRLTVV.

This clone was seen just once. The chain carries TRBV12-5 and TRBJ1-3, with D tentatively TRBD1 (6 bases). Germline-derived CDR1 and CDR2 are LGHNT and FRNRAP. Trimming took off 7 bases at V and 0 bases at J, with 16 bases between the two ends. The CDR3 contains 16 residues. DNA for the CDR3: TGTGCTAGTGCCAAACGACAGGAAAGCTCTGGAAACACCATATATTTT. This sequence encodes CASAKRQESSGNTIYF.

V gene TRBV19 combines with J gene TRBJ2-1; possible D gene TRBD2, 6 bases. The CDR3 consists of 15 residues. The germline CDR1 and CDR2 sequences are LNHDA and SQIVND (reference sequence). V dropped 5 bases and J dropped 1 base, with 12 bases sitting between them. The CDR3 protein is CASSYSGPSYNEQFF. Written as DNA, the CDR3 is TGTGCCAGTAGTTATAGCGGACCTTCCTACAATGAGCAGTTCTTC.

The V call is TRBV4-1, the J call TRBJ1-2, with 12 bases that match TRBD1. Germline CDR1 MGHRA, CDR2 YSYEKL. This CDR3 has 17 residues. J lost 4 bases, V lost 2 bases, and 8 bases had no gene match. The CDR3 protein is CASSQPGTGGGLYGYTF. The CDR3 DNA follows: TGCGCCAGCAGCCAACCGGGGACAGGGGGCGGCCTCTATGGCTACACCTTC.

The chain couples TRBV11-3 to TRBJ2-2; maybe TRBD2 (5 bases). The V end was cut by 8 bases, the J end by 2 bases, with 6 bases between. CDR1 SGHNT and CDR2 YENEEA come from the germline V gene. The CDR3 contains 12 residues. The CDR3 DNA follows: TGTGCCAGCGAGGGAAACACCGGGGAGCTGTTTTTT. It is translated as CASEGNTGELFF.

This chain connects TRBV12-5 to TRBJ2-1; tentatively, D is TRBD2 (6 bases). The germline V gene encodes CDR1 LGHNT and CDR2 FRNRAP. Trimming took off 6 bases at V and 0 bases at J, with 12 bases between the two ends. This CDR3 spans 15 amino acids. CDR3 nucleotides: TGTGCTAGTGGACCGTCCGGGAGCTCCTACAATGAGCAGTTCTTC. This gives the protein CASGPSGSSYNEQFF.

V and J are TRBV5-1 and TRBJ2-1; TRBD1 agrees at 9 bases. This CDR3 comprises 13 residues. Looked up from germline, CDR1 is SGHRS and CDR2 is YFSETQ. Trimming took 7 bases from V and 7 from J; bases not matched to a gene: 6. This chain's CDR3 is CASGGQGWNEQFF. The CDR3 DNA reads TGCGCCAGCGGAGGACAGGGGTGGAATGAGCAGTTCTTC.